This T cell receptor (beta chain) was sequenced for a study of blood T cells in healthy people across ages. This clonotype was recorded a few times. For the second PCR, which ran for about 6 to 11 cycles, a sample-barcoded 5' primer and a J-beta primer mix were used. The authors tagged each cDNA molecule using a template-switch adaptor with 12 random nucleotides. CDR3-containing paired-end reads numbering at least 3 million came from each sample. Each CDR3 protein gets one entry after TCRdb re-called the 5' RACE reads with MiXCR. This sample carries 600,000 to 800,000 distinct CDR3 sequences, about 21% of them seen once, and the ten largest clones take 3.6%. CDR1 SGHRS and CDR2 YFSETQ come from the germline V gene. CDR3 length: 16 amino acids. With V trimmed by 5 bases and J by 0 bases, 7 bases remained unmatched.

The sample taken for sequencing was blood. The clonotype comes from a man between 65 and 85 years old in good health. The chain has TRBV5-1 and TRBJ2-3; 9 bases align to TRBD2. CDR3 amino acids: CASRRTSERSTDTQYF. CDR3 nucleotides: TGCGCCAGCAGAAGGACTAGCGAAAGAAGCACAGATACGCAGTATTTT.